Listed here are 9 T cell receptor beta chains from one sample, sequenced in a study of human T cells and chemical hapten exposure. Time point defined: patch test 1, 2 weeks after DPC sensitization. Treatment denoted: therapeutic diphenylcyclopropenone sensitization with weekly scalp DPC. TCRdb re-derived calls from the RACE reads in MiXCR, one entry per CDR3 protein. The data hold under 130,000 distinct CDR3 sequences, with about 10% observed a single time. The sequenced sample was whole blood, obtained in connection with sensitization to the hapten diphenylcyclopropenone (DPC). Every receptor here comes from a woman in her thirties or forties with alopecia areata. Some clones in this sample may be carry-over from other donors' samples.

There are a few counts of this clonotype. CDR3 region: CARTGTASGNTIYF. The CDR3 DNA reads as TGTGCCCGCACCGGGACAGCATCTGGAAACACCATATATTTT. This chain links TRBV6-2 or TRBV6-3 with TRBJ1-3; TRBD1 aligns across 7 bases. Germline lookup yields CDR1 MNHEY and CDR2 SVGEGT. The V gene end was trimmed by 11 bases and the J gene end by 1 base; junction bases not matched to a gene: 8. This CDR3 region has 14 residues.

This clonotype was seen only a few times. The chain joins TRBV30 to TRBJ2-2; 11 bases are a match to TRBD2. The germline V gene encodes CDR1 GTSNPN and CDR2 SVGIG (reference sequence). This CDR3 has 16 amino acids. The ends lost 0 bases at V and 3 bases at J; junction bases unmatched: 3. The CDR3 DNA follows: TGTGCCTGGAGTGTATCTAGCGGGGGGCACACCGGGGAGCTGTTTTTT. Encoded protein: CAWSVSSGGHTGELFF.

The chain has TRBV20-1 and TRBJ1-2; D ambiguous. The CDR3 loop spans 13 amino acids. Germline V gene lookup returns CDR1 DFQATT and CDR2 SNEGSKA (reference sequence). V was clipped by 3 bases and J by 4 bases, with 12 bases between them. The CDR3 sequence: CSASILTVYGYTF. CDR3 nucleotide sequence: TGCAGTGCTAGTATCCTGACGGTCTATGGCTACACCTTC.

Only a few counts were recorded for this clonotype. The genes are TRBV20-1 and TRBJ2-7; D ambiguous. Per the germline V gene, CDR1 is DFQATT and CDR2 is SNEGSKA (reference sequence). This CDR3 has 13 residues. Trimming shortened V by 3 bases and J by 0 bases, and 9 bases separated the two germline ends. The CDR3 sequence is CSARSAYSYEQYF. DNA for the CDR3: TGCAGTGCTAGGTCGGCATACTCCTACGAGCAGTACTTC.

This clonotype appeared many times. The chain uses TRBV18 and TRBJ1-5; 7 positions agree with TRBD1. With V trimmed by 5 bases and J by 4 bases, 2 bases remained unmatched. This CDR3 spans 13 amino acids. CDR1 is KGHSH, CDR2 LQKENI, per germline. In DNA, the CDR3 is TGTGCCAGCTCAACGGGACAGAATCAGCCCCAGCATTTT. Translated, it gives CASSTGQNQPQHF.

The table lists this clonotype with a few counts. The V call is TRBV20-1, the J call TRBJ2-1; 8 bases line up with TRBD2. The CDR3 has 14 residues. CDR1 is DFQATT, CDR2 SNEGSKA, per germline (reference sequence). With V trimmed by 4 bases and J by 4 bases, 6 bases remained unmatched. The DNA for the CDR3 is TGCAGTGCTATCCCGGGACTAGGGTACAATGAGCAGTTCTTC. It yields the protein CSAIPGLGYNEQFF.

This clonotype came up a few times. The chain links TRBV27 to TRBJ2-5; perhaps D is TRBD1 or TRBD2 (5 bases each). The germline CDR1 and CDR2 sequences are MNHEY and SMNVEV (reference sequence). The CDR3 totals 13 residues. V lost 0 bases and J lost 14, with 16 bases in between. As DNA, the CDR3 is TGTGCCAGCAGTTTATCGAGGGGCACCCCCGGTTACTTC. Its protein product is CASSLSRGTPGYF.

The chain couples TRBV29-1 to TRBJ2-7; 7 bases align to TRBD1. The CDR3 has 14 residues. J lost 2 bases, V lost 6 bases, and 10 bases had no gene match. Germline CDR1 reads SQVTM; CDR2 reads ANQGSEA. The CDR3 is CSVGSGQAAYEQYF. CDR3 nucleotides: TGCAGCGTGGGGTCCGGACAGGCTGCCTACGAGCAGTACTTC.

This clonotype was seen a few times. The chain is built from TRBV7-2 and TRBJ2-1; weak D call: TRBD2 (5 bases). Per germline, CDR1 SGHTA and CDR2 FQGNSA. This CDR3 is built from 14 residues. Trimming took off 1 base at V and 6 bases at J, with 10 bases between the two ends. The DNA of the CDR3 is TGTGCCAGCAGCTTAGGGCTAGCCCCCAATGAGCAGTTCTTC. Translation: CASSLGLAPNEQFF. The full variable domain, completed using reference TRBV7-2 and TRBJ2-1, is GAGVSQSPSNKVTEKGKDVELRCDPISGHTALYWYRQSLGQGLEFLIYFQGNSAPDKSGLPSDRFSAERTGGSVSTLTIQRTQQEDSAVYLCASSLGLAPNEQFFGPGTRLTVL.